Following are 7 T cell receptor beta chains from one sample sequenced in a study of human T cells and chemical hapten exposure. As for time point: patch test 1, 2 weeks after DPC sensitization. Treatment given: therapeutic diphenylcyclopropenone sensitization with weekly scalp DPC. MiXCR was run by TCRdb on the RACE reads, yielding one entry per CDR3 protein. The top ten hold approximately 1.5% of the sample, which has 65,000 to 80,000 distinct CDR3 sequences, 10% seen once. The sequencing used whole blood, collected in connection with sensitization to the hapten diphenylcyclopropenone (DPC). These receptors were taken from a woman aged 45 to 65 with alopecia areata. Some clones in this sample may be carry-over from other donors' samples.

Only a few counts were recorded for this clonotype. The rearrangement uses TRBV18 and TRBJ1-6; TRBD1 might be the D (5 bases). The CDR3 spans 16 residues. From germline, CDR1 is KGHSH and CDR2 LQKENI. Trimming took 1 base from V and 7 from J, leaving 14 bases between them. The CDR3 bases are TGTGCCAGCTCACCACTCTGGTCCGGGGGAAATTCACCCCTCCACTTT. This codes for CASSPLWSGGNSPLHF.

The chain carries TRBV9 and TRBJ1-1; D not resolved. This CDR3 spans 14 amino acids. Germline CDR1 and CDR2: SGDLS and YYNGEE. V lost 0 bases and J 0 bases, leaving 6 bases between the germline ends. The CDR3 nucleotides are TGTGCCAGCAGCGTAGCCACAATGAACACTGAAGCTTTCTTT. It encodes CASSVATMNTEAFF.

This chain uses TRBV11-2 with TRBJ2-5; 10 bases map to TRBD2. Germline V gene lookup returns CDR1 SGHAT and CDR2 FQNNGV. The CDR3 length is 17 residues. The J segment lost 5 bases and the V segment lost 5 bases, leaving 14 bases of the junction unmatched. As DNA, the CDR3 is TGTGCCAGCAGCCCACGCGTCGTAGCGGGGGGCCGGGAGACCCAGTACTTC. It translates to CASSPRVVAGGRETQYF.

This sequence joins TRBV20-1 and TRBJ2-1; TRBD1 agrees at 7 bases. The V gene's germline CDR1 is DFQATT and CDR2 SNEGSKA (reference sequence). The CDR3 runs to 12 residues. J lost 9 bases, V lost 6 bases, and 8 bases had no gene match. The CDR3 DNA reads as TGCAGTGCGCAGGGGGATTTTTCTGAGCAGTTCTTC. This sequence encodes CSAQGDFSEQFF.

This clonotype appeared a few times. One end of the junction does not line up with germline, which may come from a read error. This chain joins TRBV5-1 and TRBJ2-7; the D gene is possibly TRBD1 (7 bases). Germline assignment: CDR1 SGHRS and CDR2 YFSETQ. The CDR3 loop spans 13 amino acids. CDR3: CASSPTGQGGAVF. DNA of the CDR3: TGCGCCAGCAGCCCCACCGGCCAGGGGGGAGCGGTCTTC.

V usage is TRBV20-1 and J usage is TRBJ2-3, with D perhaps TRBD2 (5 bases). Germline loops: CDR1 DFQATT, CDR2 SNEGSKA (reference sequence). Trimming left V 4 bases short and J 2 bases short, with 13 bases between. The CDR3 is 14 amino acids. CDR3: CSATPGELTDTQYF. CDR3 nucleotides: TGCAGTGCTACCCCTGGGGAGCTCACAGATACGCAGTATTTT.

This clonotype came up a few times. This chain connects TRBV15 to TRBJ2-5; possibly TRBD2 for D (5 bases). The germline V gene has CDR1 LNHNV and CDR2 YYDKDF (reference sequence). This CDR3 contains 15 residues. Trimming left V 0 bases short and J 1 base short, with 9 bases between. Here the CDR3 reads CATSRDGGSQETQYF. The CDR3 nucleotides are TGTGCCACCAGCAGAGACGGCGGGTCCCAAGAGACCCAGTACTTC.